The 9 T cell receptor beta chains given below trace back to one sample, sequenced in a study of blood T cell repertoires in COVID-19. Method: immunoSEQ multiplex PCR; TCRdb's copy keeps in-frame clones and lacks some. Of roughly 50,000 clones in the sample, 85% to 90% were seen once. Sequenced input: peripheral blood. The receptors stem from an older woman with acute or convalescent COVID-19.

The chain has TRBV6-2 or TRBV6-3 and TRBJ2-3; D unclear. Germline V gives CDR1 MNHEY, CDR2 SVGEGT. This CDR3 comprises 12 residues. The V and J ends lost 5 bases and 5 bases respectively, with 8 bases between them. The chain's CDR3 is CASSGSGDTQYF. CDR3 in DNA: TGTGCCAGCAGTGGATCGGGAGATACGCAGTATTTT.

The chain is built from TRBV7-3 and TRBJ2-6; no reliable D call. The CDR3 runs to 16 residues. CDR1 is SGHTA, CDR2 FQGTGA, per germline. V was clipped by 5 bases and J by 0 bases, with 11 bases between them. CDR3 in DNA: TGTGCCAGCAGCCCCGGTGAACTCTCTGGGGCCAACGTCCTGACTTTC. It yields the protein CASSPGELSGANVLTF.

The chain carries TRBV5-1 and TRBJ2-2; D might be TRBD2 (5 bases). The CDR3 contains 13 residues. The V end lost 3 bases, the J end lost 5 bases, and 8 bases lay between the germline ends. Germline CDR1 SGHRS, CDR2 YFSETQ. In nucleotides, the CDR3 is TGCGCCAGCAGCTACAGAGGGACCGGGGAGCTGTTTTTT. It specifies CASSYRGTGELFF.

The chain has TRBV19 and TRBJ2-7, with TRBD1 identical over 11 bases. V lost 5 bases and J lost 3; bases outside the gene matches: 3. The CDR3 totals 14 residues. From germline, CDR1 is LNHDA and CDR2 SQIVND (reference sequence). This CDR3 reads CASSPGTGGYEQYF. CDR3 DNA: TGTGCCAGTAGTCCCGGGACAGGGGGCTACGAGCAGTACTTC.

The chain employs TRBV6-5 and TRBJ2-3; D might be TRBD2 (5 bases). Trimming stripped 6 bases from V and 4 bases from J, with 17 bases between. This CDR3 is built from 15 residues. The germline V gene encodes CDR1 MNHEY and CDR2 SVGAGI. The CDR3 DNA reads TGTGCCAGCAGCACCGGACCGGGGTTGGCAGATACGCAGTATTTT. It specifies CASSTGPGLADTQYF.

This clone turned up a few times. The chain carries TRBV28 and TRBJ2-7, with 10 bases identical to TRBD2. CDR3 size: 15 residues. With 6 bases clipped from V and 0 bases from J, the junction kept 5 bases outside the gene matches. CDR1 and CDR2 (germline): MDHEN, SYDVKM. In nucleotides, the CDR3 is TGTGCCAGCAGGTGGGCTAGCGGGAGCTCCTACGAGCAGTACTTC. Translating gives CASRWASGSSYEQYF.

The chain links TRBV5-1 to TRBJ2-7; D perhaps matches TRBD2 (5 bases). This CDR3 comprises 17 residues. V was cut by 0 bases and J by 3 bases, with 19 bases left in between. Germline assignment: CDR1 SGHRS and CDR2 YFSETQ. The chain's CDR3 is CASSLDSWTEALYEQYF. In DNA, the CDR3 is TGCGCCAGCAGCTTGGATAGCTGGACGGAGGCCCTCTACGAGCAGTACTTC.

The chain combines TRBV11-1 with TRBJ2-1; D is undetermined. The CDR3 sequence is 13 residues long. CDR1 is SGHAT and CDR2 is FQDESV in the germline V gene (reference sequence). The V and J ends lost 6 bases and 0 bases respectively, with 6 bases between them. The CDR3 spells CASSTVSYNEQFF. CDR3 sequence (DNA): TGTGCCAGCAGTACAGTCTCCTACAATGAGCAGTTCTTC.

CDR3 region: CASSSRETQPQHF. The CDR3 region has the DNA TGTGCCAGCAGTTCCCGGGAGACTCAGCCCCAGCATTTT. The chain recombines TRBV12-3 or TRBV12-4 with TRBJ1-5; D unresolved. V shed 4 bases and J shed 6 bases, with 10 bases lying between them. CDR3 length: 13 residues.